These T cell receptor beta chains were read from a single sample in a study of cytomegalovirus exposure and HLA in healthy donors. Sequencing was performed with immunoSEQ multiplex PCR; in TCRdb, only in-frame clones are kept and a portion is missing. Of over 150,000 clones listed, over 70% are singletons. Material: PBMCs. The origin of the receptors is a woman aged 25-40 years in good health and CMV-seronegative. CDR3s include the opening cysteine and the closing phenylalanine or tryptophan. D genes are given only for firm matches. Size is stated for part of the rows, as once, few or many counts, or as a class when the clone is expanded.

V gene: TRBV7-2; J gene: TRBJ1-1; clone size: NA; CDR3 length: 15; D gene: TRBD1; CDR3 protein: CASSDTTGANTEAFF; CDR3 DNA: TGTGCCAGCAGCGACACGACAGGGGCCAACACTGAAGCTTTCTTT
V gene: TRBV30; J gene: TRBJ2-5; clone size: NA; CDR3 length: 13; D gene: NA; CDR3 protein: CAWSRGLRETQYF; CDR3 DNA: TGTGCCTGGAGTAGAGGACTCAGGGAGACCCAGTACTTC
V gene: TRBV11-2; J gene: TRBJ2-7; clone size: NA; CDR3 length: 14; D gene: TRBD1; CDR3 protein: CASSSARDSYEQYF; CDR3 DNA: TGTGCCAGCAGCTCGGCCCGGGACAGCTACGAGCAGTACTTC
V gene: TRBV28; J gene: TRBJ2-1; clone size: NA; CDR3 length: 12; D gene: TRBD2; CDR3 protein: CASSLFSGTSFF; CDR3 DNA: TGTGCCAGCAGTTTGTTCAGCGGGACTTCGTTCTTC
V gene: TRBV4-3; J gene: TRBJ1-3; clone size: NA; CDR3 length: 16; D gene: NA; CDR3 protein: CASSDAGTNSGNTIYF; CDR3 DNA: TGCGCCAGCAGCGACGCCGGGACAAACTCTGGAAACACCATATATTTT
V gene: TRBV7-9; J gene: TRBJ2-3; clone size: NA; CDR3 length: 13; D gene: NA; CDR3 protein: CASSPTQGDTQYF; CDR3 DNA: TGTGCCAGCAGCCCCACACAGGGAGATACGCAGTATTTT
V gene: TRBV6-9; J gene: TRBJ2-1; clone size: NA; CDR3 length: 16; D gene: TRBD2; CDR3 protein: CASRGGLAGKVSEQFF; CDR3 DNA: TGTGCCAGCAGGGGGGGCCTAGCGGGGAAGGTTAGCGAGCAGTTCTTC
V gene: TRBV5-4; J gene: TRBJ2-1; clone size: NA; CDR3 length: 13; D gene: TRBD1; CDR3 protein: CASSLADRGLQFF; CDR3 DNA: TGTGCCAGCAGCTTGGCGGACAGGGGCCTACAGTTCTTC
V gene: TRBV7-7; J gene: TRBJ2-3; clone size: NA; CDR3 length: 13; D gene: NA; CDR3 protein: CASSLGGTDTQYF; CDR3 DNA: TGTGCTAGCAGCTTAGGCGGCACGGATACGCAGTATTTT
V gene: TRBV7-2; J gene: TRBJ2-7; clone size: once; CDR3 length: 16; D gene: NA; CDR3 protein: CASSLGASAGQGKLYF; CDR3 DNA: TGTGCCAGCAGCTTAGGGGCCTCCGCCGGGCAGGGTAAGCTGTACTTC
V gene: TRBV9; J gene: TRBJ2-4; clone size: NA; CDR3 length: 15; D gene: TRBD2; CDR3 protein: CASSVAGGGKNIQYF; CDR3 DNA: TGTGCCAGCAGCGTAGCGGGAGGGGGCAAAAACATTCAGTACTTC
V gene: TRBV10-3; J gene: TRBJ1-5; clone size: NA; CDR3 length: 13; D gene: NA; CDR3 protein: CAISGGPNQPQHF; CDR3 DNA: TGTGCCATCAGTGGAGGCCCTAATCAGCCCCAGCATTTT
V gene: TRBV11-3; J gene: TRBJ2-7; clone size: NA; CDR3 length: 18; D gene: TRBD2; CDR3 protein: CASSFSTWASGDFYEQYF; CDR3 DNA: TGTGCCAGCAGCTTTAGCACTTGGGCTAGCGGAGATTTCTACGAGCAGTACTTC
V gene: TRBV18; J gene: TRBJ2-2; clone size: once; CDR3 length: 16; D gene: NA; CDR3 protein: CASLGSAGTNTGELFF; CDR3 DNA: TGTGCCAGCTTGGGTTCGGCGGGGACGAACACCGGGGAGCTGTTTTTT
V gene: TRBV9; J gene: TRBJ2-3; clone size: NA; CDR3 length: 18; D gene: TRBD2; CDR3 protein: CASSLRTASGKLTDTQYF; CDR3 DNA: TGTGCCAGCAGCCTCAGAACGGCTAGCGGGAAACTCACAGATACGCAGTATTTT
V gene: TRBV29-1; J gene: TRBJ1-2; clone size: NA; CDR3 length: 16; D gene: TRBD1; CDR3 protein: CSVEPGQGLFHYGYTF; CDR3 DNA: TGCAGCGTTGAACCGGGACAGGGCCTGTTTCACTATGGCTACACCTTC
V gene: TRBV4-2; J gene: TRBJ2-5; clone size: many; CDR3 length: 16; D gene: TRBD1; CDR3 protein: CASSQEGPGGAETQYF; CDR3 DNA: TGTGCCAGCAGCCAAGAGGGGCCAGGGGGCGCAGAGACCCAGTACTTC
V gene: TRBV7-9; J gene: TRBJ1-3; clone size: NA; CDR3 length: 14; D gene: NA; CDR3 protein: CSSSLSASGNTIYF; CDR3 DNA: TGTTCCAGCAGCTTGAGTGCCTCTGGAAACACCATATATTTT
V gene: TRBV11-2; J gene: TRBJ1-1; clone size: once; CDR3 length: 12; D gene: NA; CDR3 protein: CASSLQNTEAFF; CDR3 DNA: TGTGCCAGCAGCTTACAGAACACTGAAGCTTTCTTT
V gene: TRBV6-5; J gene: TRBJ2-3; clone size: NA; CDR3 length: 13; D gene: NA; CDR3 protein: CASKKRITDTQYF; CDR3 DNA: TGTGCCAGCAAGAAGCGGATCACAGATACGCAGTATTTT
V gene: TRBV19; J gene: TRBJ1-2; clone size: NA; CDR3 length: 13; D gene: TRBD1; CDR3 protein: CASGTGAYYGYTF; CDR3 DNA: TGTGCCAGTGGGACAGGGGCGTACTATGGCTACACCTTC
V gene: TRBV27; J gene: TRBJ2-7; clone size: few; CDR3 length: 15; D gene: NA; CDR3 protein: CASSLSIGRAYEQYF; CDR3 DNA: TGTGCCAGCAGTTTATCCATAGGCAGGGCCTACGAGCAGTACTTC
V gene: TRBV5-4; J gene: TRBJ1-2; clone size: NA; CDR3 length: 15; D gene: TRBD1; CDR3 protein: CTSSLEQGRSYGYTF; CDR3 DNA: TGTACCAGCAGCTTGGAACAGGGGCGAAGCTATGGCTACACCTTC
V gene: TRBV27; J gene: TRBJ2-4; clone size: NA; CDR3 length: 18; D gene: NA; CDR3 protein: CASSTAVFSSVGGYIQYF; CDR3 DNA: TGTGCCAGCAGTACCGCTGTCTTCTCTTCAGTCGGGGGTTACATTCAGTACTTC
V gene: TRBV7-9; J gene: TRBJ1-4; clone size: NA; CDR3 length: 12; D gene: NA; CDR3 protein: CASSLGSEKLFF; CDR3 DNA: TGTGCCAGCAGCTTGGGCAGTGAAAAACTGTTTTTT
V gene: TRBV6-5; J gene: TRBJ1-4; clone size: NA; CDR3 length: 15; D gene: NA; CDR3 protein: CASSPYGGQDEKLFF; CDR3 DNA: TGTGCCAGCAGTCCCTACGGGGGGCAAGATGAAAAACTGTTTTTT
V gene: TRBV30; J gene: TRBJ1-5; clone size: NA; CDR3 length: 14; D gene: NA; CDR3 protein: CAWGGDSPCGPQHF; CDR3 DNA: TGTGCCTGGGGGGGGGACTCACCCTGCGGACCCCAGCATTTT
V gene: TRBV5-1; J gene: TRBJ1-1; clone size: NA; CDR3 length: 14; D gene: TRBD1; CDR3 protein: CASTMTGARTEAFF; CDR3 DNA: TGCGCCAGCACAATGACAGGGGCGAGGACTGAAGCTTTCTTT
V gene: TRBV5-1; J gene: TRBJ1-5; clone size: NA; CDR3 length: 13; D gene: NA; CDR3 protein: CASSLEIGQPQHF; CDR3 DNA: TGCGCCAGCAGCTTGGAGATCGGTCAGCCCCAGCATTTT
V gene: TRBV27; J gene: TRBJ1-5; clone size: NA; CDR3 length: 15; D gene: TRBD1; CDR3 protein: CASSPGQGANQPQHF; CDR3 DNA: TGTGCCAGCAGTCCGGGACAGGGGGCCAATCAGCCCCAGCATTTT
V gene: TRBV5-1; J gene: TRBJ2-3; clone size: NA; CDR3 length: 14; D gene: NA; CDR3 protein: CASSLVARADTQYF; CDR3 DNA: TGCGCCAGCAGCTTGGTAGCCCGGGCAGATACGCAGTATTTT
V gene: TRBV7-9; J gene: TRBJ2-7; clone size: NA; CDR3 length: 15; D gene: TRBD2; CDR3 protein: CASSLETSGGYEQYF; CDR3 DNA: TGTGCCAGCAGCTTAGAGACTAGCGGGGGCTACGAGCAGTACTTC
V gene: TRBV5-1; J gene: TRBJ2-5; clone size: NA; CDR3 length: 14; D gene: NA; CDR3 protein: CASTRGGTGETQYF; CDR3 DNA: TGCGCCAGCACACGGGGAGGGACAGGAGAGACCCAGTACTTC
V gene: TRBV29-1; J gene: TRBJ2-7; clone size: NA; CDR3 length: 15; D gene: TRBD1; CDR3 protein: CSVEDLTGPGHEQYF; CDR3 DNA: TGCAGCGTTGAAGATCTGACAGGGCCTGGCCACGAGCAGTACTTC
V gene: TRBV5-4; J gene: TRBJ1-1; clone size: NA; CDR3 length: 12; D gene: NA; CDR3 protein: CASSLDRRGGLF; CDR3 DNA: TGTGCCAGCAGCTTGGACCGCCGAGGGGGTCTCTTT
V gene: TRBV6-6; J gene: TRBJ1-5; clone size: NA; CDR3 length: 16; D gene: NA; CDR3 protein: CASSSEQGMGNQPQHF; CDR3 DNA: TGTGCCAGCAGTAGCGAACAGGGTATGGGGAATCAGCCCCAGCATTTT
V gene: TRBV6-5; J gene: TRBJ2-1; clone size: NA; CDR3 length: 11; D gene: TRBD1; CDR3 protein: CASTADRVMFF; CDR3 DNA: TGTGCCAGCACCGCCGACAGGGTTATGTTCTTC
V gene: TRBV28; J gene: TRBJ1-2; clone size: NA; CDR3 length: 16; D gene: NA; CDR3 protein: CASSSFPAAGVYGYTF; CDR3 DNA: TGTGCCAGCAGTAGCTTTCCCGCGGCGGGAGTCTATGGCTACACCTTC
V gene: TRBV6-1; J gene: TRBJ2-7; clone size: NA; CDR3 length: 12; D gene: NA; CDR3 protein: CASANQGGEQYF; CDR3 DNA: TGTGCCAGCGCAAACCAGGGAGGCGAGCAGTACTTC
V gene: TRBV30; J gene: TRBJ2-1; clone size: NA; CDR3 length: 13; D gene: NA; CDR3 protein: CAWSLGVDNEQFF; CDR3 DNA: TGTGCCTGGAGTCTAGGGGTAGACAATGAGCAGTTCTTC
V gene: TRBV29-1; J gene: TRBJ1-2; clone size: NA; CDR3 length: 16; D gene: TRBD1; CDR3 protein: CSVRGGLTGYLYGYTF; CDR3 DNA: TGCAGCGTGCGGGGGGGTTTGACAGGGTACCTCTATGGCTACACCTTC
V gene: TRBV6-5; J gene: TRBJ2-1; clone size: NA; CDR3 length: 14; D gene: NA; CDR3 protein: CASRGTSTYNEQFF; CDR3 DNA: TGTGCCAGCAGGGGGACTTCCACCTACAATGAGCAGTTCTTC
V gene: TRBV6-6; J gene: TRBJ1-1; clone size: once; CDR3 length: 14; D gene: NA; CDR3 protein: CASSYTPLNTEAFF; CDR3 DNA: TGTGCCAGCAGTTATACACCTCTGAACACTGAAGCTTTCTTT
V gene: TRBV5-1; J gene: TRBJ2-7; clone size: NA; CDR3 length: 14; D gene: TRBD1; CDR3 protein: CASSGDRLSDEQYF; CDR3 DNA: TGCGCCAGCAGCGGGGACAGGTTGTCCGACGAGCAGTACTTC
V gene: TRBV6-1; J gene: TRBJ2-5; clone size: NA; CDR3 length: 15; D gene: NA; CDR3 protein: CASSAQAGNQETQYF; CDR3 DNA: TGTGCCAGCAGTGCACAAGCAGGGAACCAAGAGACCCAGTACTTC
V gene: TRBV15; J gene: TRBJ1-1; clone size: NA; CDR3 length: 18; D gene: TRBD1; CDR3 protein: CATSRPGTGRGWNTEAFF; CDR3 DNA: TGTGCCACCAGCAGACCTGGGACAGGGAGGGGGTGGAACACTGAAGCTTTCTTT